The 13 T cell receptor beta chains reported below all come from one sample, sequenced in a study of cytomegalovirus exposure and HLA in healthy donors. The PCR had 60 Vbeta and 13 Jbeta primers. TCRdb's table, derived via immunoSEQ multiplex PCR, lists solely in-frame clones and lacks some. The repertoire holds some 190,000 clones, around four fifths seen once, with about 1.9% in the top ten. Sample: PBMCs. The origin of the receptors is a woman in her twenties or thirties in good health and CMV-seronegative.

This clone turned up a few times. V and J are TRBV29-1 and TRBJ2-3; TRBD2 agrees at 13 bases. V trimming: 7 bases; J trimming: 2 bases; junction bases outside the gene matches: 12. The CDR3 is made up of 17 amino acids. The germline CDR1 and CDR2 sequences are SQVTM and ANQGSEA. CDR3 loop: CSATSGGASFSTDTQYF. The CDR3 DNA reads TGCAGCGCCACTAGCGGGGGGGCTTCATTTTCCACAGATACGCAGTATTTT.

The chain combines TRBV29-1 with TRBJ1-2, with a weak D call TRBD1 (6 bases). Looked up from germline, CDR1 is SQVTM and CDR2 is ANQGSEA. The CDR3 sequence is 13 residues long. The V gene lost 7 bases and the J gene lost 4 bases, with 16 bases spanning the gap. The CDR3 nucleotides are TGCAGCGGGGGGGGTGGGGGCCCCTATGGCTACACCTTC. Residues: CSGGGGGPYGYTF.

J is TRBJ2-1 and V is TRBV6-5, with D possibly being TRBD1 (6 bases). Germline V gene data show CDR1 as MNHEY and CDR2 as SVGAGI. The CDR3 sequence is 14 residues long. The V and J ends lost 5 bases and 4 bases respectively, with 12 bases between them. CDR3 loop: CASSPGTLYNEQFF. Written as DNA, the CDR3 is TGTGCCAGCAGTCCTGGGACACTTTACAATGAGCAGTTCTTC.

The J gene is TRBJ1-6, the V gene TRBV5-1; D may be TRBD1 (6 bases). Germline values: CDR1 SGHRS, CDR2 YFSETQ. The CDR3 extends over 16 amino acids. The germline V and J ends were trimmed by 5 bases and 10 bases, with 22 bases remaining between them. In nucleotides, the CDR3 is TGCGCCAGCAGTTCAGGGGCTCCTAGATCCGAATCACCCCTCCACTTT. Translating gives CASSSGAPRSESPLHF.

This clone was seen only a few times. The CDR3: CASSLRLAGEGVAKNIQYF. The CDR3 DNA follows: TGCGCCAGCAGCTTGCGACTAGCGGGGGAGGGGGTAGCCAAAAACATTCAGTACTTC. The rearrangement uses TRBV5-1 and TRBJ2-4; TRBD2 matches at 12 bases. The V segment lost 1 base and the J segment 0 bases; nucleotides outside the gene matches: 8. This CDR3 contains 19 residues. The germline V gene encodes CDR1 SGHRS and CDR2 YFSETQ.

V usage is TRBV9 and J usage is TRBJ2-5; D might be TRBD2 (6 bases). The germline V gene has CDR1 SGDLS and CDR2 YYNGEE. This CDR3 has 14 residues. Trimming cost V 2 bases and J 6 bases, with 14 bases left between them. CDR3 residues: CASSVHGGEQTQYF. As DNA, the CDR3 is TGTGCCAGCAGCGTTCACGGGGGAGAACAGACCCAGTACTTC.

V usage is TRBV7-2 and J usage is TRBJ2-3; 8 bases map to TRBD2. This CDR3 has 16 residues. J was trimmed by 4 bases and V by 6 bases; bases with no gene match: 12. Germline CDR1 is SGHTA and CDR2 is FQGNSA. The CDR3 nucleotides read TGTGCCAGCAGATCAAGCGGGGGTTCGGGGGCAGATACGCAGTATTTT. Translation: CASRSSGGSGADTQYF.

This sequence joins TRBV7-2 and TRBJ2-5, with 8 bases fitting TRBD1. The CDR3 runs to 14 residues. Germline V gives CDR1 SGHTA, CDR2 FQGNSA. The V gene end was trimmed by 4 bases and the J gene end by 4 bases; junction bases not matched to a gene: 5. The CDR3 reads CASSYNRGIETQYF. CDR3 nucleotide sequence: TGTGCCAGCAGCTACAACAGGGGGATAGAGACCCAGTACTTC.

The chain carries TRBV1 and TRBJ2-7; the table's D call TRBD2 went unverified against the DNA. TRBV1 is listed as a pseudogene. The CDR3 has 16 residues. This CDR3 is CTSSQPPGGTAYEQYF. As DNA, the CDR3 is TGCACCAGCAGCCAACCACCTGGAGGGACGGCCTACGAGCAGTACTTC.

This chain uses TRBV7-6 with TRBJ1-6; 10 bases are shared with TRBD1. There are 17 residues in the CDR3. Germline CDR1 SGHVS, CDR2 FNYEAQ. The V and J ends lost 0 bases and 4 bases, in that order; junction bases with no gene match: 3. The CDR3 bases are TGTGCCAGCAGCTTAGCCGGGACAGGGGCTTATAATTCACCCCTCCACTTT. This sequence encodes CASSLAGTGAYNSPLHF.

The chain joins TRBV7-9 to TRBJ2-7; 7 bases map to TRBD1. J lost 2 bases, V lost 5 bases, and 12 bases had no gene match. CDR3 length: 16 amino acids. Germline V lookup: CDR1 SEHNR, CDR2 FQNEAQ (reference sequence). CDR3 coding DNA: TGTGCCAGCAGCCGCAGCGTGATGGGACAGACCTACGAGCAGTACTTC. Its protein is CASSRSVMGQTYEQYF.

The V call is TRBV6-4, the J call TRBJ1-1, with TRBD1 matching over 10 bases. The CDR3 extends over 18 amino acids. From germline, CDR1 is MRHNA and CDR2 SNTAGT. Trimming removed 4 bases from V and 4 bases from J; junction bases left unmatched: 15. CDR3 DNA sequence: TGTGCCAGCAGTGCCTTTAGGGGGACAGGGGCCTCGGTCACTGAAGCTTTCTTT. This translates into CASSAFRGTGASVTEAFF.

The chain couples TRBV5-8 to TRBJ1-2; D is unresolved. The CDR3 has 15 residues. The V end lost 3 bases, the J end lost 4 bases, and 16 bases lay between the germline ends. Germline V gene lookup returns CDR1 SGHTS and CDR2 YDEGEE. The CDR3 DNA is TGTGCCAGCAGCTCATCCGGTCTGGGAGGCTATGGCTACACCTTC. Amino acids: CASSSSGLGGYGYTF.